The 6 T cell receptor beta chains reported below all come from one sample, sequenced in a study of T cells in Graves' hyperthyroidism and ophthalmopathy. The TCR beta CDR3 regions underwent amplification using RNA transcripts as the source. HTBI primers were the set used in a first-round RT-PCR of the TCR CDR3. A single record per CDR3 protein comes from TCRdb applying MiXCR to the multiplex PCR reads. The sample shows around 110,000 distinct CDR3 sequences, about 15% of them seen only once. The sequenced sample was blood. The receptors originated from a woman aged 45-65 years with Graves' hyperthyroidism.

This clonotype was picked up many times. This chain links TRBV12-3 or TRBV12-4 with TRBJ2-1, with a possible D match to TRBD1 (5 bases). The CDR3 has 14 amino acids. Between the trimmed V and J ends, which lost 3 bases and 0 bases, there was a span of 6 bases. The CDR3 reads CASSFGHSYNEQFF. In nucleotides, the CDR3 is TGTGCCAGCAGTTTCGGACACTCCTACAATGAGCAGTTCTTC.

This clonotype was recorded many times. The V and J genes are TRBV19 and TRBJ2-1; D is perhaps TRBD1 (6 bases). CDR1 and CDR2 from the germline V gene are LNHDA and SQIVND (reference sequence). V was cut by 9 bases and J by 0 bases, with 15 bases left in between. The CDR3 contains 15 residues. CDR3 amino acids: CASRRQASSYNEQFF. The DNA for the CDR3 is TGTGCCAGCCGGAGACAGGCAAGCTCCTACAATGAGCAGTTCTTC.

This clonotype has at least ten counts. The CDR3 coding sequence is TGCGCCAGCAGCCTGAATGGGGCTAGCGGGTCCTATGAGCAGTTCTTC. It yields the protein CASSLNGASGSYEQFF. The rearrangement joins TRBV5-1 to TRBJ2-1; TRBD2 matches 8 bases. J was trimmed by 8 bases and V by 4 bases; bases with no gene match: 14. The CDR3 sequence is 16 residues long. CDR1 and CDR2 (germline): SGHRS, YFSETQ.

This clonotype has ten or more counts. The chain employs TRBV29-1 and TRBJ2-1; no clear D. The CDR3 runs to 13 residues. Between the trimmed V and J ends, which lost 2 bases and 15 bases, there was a span of 20 bases. CDR1 and CDR2 from the germline V gene are SQVTM and ANQGSEA. The CDR3 loop reads CSVESMEVGLVFF. For the CDR3, the DNA is TGCAGCGTTGAATCAATGGAAGTTGGTTTAGTGTTCTTC.

This clonotype was seen repeatedly, ten times or more. The chain is built from TRBV30 and TRBJ2-2; TRBD1 matches at 7 bases. There are 13 residues in the CDR3. The J segment lost 5 bases and the V segment lost 7 bases, leaving 7 bases of the junction unmatched. Looked up from germline, CDR1 is GTSNPN and CDR2 is SVGIG (reference sequence). The CDR3 reads CAYDRAGTGELFF. In nucleotides, the CDR3 is TGTGCCTATGACAGGGCCGGAACCGGGGAGCTGTTTTTT.

This clonotype was picked up many times. The rearrangement uses TRBV28 and TRBJ2-7; D call uncertain. The CDR3 runs 12 residues. Germline lookup yields CDR1 MDHEN and CDR2 SYDVKM. With 5 bases removed from V and 8 bases from J, the gap between germline ends came to 13 bases. CDR3 DNA sequence: TGTGCCAGCAGTCCCCCCGGGCGGAAGCAGTACTTC. The encoded protein is CASSPPGRKQYF. The whole variable domain, filled in from reference TRBV28 and TRBJ2-7, reads DVKVTQSSRYLVKRTGEKVFLECVQDMDHENMFWYRQDPGLGLRLIYFSYDVKMKEKGDIPEGYSVSREKKERFSLILESASTNQTSMYLCASSPPGRKQYFGPGTRLTVT.